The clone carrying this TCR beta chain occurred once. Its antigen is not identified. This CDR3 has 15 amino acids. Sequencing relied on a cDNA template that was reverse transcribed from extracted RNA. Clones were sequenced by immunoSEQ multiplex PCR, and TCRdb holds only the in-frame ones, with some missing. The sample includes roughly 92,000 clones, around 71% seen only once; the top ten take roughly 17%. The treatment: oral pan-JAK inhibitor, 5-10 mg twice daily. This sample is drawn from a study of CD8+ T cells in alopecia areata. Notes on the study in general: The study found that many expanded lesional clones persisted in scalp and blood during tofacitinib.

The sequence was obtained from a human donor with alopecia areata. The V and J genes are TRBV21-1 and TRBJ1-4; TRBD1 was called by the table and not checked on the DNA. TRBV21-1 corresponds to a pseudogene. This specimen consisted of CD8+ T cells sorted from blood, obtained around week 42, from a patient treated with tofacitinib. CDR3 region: CASSKALGAEEKLFF. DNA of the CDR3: TGTGCCAGCAGCAAAGCGTTAGGGGCTGAAGAAAAACTGTTTTTT.